The next 28 T cell receptor beta chains were all read from a single sample in a study of blood T cell repertoires in COVID-19. TCRdb's copy holds only in-frame clones and misses some; the assay was immunoSEQ multiplex PCR. The profile covers approximately 300,000 clones, with around 90% appearing a single time and 6% to 7% taken by the ten largest. Sequencing input: peripheral blood. The receptors derive from a woman aged 30 to 39 with COVID-19, enrolled during active disease.

This chain links TRBV11-2 with TRBJ2-2, with D possibly matching TRBD2 (6 bases). The CDR3 is made up of 16 amino acids. Germline CDR1 is SGHAT and CDR2 is FQNNGV. The V end was cut by 1 base, the J end by 2 bases, with 11 bases between. This chain's CDR3 is CASSLAAGFNTGELFF. DNA for the CDR3: TGTGCCAGCAGCTTAGCGGCGGGGTTTAACACCGGGGAGCTGTTTTTT.

This rearrangement joins TRBV27 to TRBJ1-1; possible D gene TRBD1, 6 bases. CDR3 length: 14 residues. Germline V gene data show CDR1 as MNHEY and CDR2 as SMNVEV (reference sequence). The V end lost 6 bases, the J end lost 0 bases, and 11 bases lay between the germline ends. The CDR3 loop is CASRATGLNTEAFF. The CDR3, as DNA: TGTGCCAGCAGGGCTACAGGGTTGAACACTGAAGCTTTCTTT.

V gene TRBV6-5 combines with J gene TRBJ1-1; TRBD1 aligns across 7 bases. V lost 10 bases to trimming and J lost 8 bases; unmatched junction nucleotides: 4. Germline loops: CDR1 MNHEY, CDR2 SVGAGI. The CDR3 spans 10 residues. CDR3 amino acids: CATNRGEAFF. In nucleotides, the CDR3 is TGTGCCACCAACAGGGGAGAAGCTTTCTTT.

The chain joins TRBV2 to TRBJ2-5, with D tentatively TRBD2 (5 bases). There are 15 residues in the CDR3. Between the trimmed V and J ends, which lost 2 bases and 2 bases, there was a span of 12 bases. Germline values: CDR1 SNHLY, CDR2 FYNNEI. The CDR3 nucleotides read TGTGCCAGCAGTGAAAATCCCCCGGGACAAGAGACCCAGTACTTC. This gives the protein CASSENPPGQETQYF.

The chain joins TRBV4-3 to TRBJ2-5; tentative D call: TRBD2 (6 bases). This CDR3 contains 14 residues. Trimming shortened V by 4 bases and J by 4 bases, and 13 bases separated the two germline ends. The germline V gene encodes CDR1 LGHNA and CDR2 YSLEER. The chain's CDR3 is CASSLGAGAETQYF. The CDR3 region has the DNA TGCGCCAGCAGCCTGGGAGCGGGTGCAGAGACCCAGTACTTC.

This rearrangement joins TRBV30 to TRBJ2-7, with 9 bases identical to TRBD2. V shed 3 bases and J 4 bases; nucleotides not matched to a gene: 7. The CDR3 contains 14 residues. CDR1 is GTSNPN and CDR2 is SVGIG in the germline V gene (reference sequence). The CDR3 loop reads CAWSPKTSGYEQYF. CDR3 in DNA: TGTGCCTGGAGCCCGAAGACTAGCGGTTACGAGCAGTACTTC.

The chain has TRBV19 and TRBJ2-7, with a weak D call TRBD1 (5 bases). This CDR3 is built from 13 residues. Germline V lookup: CDR1 LNHDA, CDR2 SQIVND (reference sequence). Trimming took off 5 bases at V and 7 bases at J, with 15 bases between the two ends. This chain's CDR3 is CASSPKGDREQYF. In DNA form, the CDR3 reads TGTGCCAGTAGTCCAAAAGGGGATCGGGAGCAGTACTTC.

The V and J genes are TRBV10-3 and TRBJ2-7; tentative D call: TRBD2 (6 bases). The V and J ends lost 10 bases and 6 bases respectively, with 25 bases between them. From germline, CDR1 is ENHRY and CDR2 SYGVKD. CDR3 size: 15 residues. DNA of the CDR3: TGTGCCACCACTAGTTTGAAAACGGGAGACGGCGAGCAGTACTTC. Residues: CATTSLKTGDGEQYF.

The V call is TRBV5-1, the J call TRBJ2-1; 7 bases align to TRBD1. The CDR3 has 18 residues. Germline V CDR1 and CDR2: SGHRS, YFSETQ. Germline trimming cut 3 bases from V and 0 bases from J; bases unmatched to any gene: 12. CDR3: CASSSEATGSLSYNEQFF. The CDR3 nucleotides are TGCGCCAGCAGCTCCGAAGCGACAGGGTCTCTCTCCTACAATGAGCAGTTCTTC.

V and J are TRBV18 and TRBJ2-5; D gene uncertain. This CDR3 is 13 amino acids long. V was shortened by 4 bases and J by 5 bases, with 11 bases between the two germline ends. The germline CDR1 and CDR2 sequences are KGHSH and LQKENI. Here the CDR3 reads CASSRRRSETQYF. CDR3 coding DNA: TGTGCCAGCTCACGTCGCAGGTCGGAGACCCAGTACTTC.

The gene calls are TRBV5-6 and TRBJ2-7; TRBD2 matches at 15 bases. J gave up 6 bases and V 0 bases, and 10 bases lay outside the gene matches. The CDR3 totals 18 residues. Germline V gives CDR1 SGHDT, CDR2 YYEEEE. The CDR3 here is CASSLGRGTSGRYGEQYF. CDR3 DNA: TGTGCCAGCAGCTTGGGCAGGGGGACTAGCGGGAGGTACGGCGAGCAGTACTTC.

The chain uses TRBV6-1 and TRBJ1-4; no definite D call. The CDR3 extends over 15 amino acids. CDR1 and CDR2 (germline): MNHNS, SASEGT. V was trimmed by 2 bases and J by 8 bases, leaving 15 bases between them. The CDR3 reads CASSENGILEEKLFF. The CDR3 DNA sequence: TGTGCCAGCAGTGAAAACGGCATCCTGGAGGAAAAACTGTTTTTT.

The genes are TRBV12-3 or TRBV12-4 and TRBJ2-6; D is unresolved. This CDR3 is 12 amino acids long. V was cut by 10 bases and J by 4 bases, with 8 bases left in between. The CDR3 here is CATPGGANVLTF. DNA for the CDR3: TGTGCCACCCCTGGCGGGGCCAACGTCCTGACTTTC.

With respect to this clone: This specimen includes other DNA sequences encoding the same CDR3. The genes are TRBV6-2 or TRBV6-3 and TRBJ2-7, with TRBD2 matching over 10 bases. Losses at the gene ends were 0 bases for V and 3 bases for J; bases not matched to a gene: 5. This CDR3 has 16 amino acids. Germline V gene data show CDR1 as MNHEY and CDR2 as SVGEGT. This CDR3 reads CASSYSLGLAVYEQYF. CDR3 DNA: TGTGCCAGCAGTTACTCCCTAGGACTAGCGGTCTACGAGCAGTACTTC.

CDR3 nucleotide sequence: TGTGCCAGCAGTTTGACTAGCGGGAGTAATGAGCAGTTCTTC. It specifies CASSLTSGSNEQFF. The chain is built from TRBV27 and TRBJ2-1; 12 bases map to TRBD2. CDR1 is MNHEY and CDR2 is SMNVEV in the germline V gene (reference sequence). This CDR3 is 14 amino acids long. J was trimmed by 7 bases and V by 3 bases; bases with no gene match: 1.

V gene TRBV29-1 combines with J gene TRBJ2-7; 9 bases line up with TRBD1. The CDR3 has 11 residues. Germline trimming cut 7 bases from V and 2 bases from J; bases unmatched to any gene: 0. Germline V lookup: CDR1 SQVTM, CDR2 ANQGSEA. In DNA form, the CDR3 reads TGCAGCGGACAGGGGGCCTACGAGCAGTACTTC. Translating it yields CSGQGAYEQYF.

The rearrangement uses TRBV5-4 and TRBJ2-3; D is unclear. The CDR3 runs 13 residues. The V end lost 5 bases, the J end lost 4 bases, and 11 bases lay between the germline ends. Per germline, CDR1 SGHNT and CDR2 YYREEE (reference sequence). CDR3 sequence reads: CASRYFEADTQYF. The CDR3 DNA sequence: TGTGCCAGCAGATATTTCGAGGCAGATACGCAGTATTTT.

The chain uses TRBV25-1 and TRBJ1-3, with D perhaps matching TRBD1 (5 bases). Germline CDR1 and CDR2: MGHDK and SYGVNS. The CDR3 spans 15 residues. Between the trimmed V and J ends, which lost 4 bases and 2 bases, there was a span of 12 bases. CDR3 in amino acids: CASSVQDFAGNTIYF. CDR3 DNA sequence: TGTGCCAGCAGTGTACAGGATTTCGCTGGAAACACCATATATTTT.

This chain connects TRBV19 to TRBJ2-7, with D perhaps TRBD2 (6 bases). The CDR3 length is 13 residues. Germline V gene sequence: CDR1 LNHDA, CDR2 SQIVND (reference sequence). Trimming pared 6 bases from V and 0 bases from J, leaving 9 bases between. The CDR3 reads CASRGGNSYEQYF. The CDR3 DNA sequence: TGTGCCAGTAGGGGCGGGAACTCCTACGAGCAGTACTTC.

This chain uses TRBV11-1 with TRBJ2-3; D unresolved. V shed 6 bases and J shed 2 bases, with 9 bases lying between them. The CDR3 contains 13 residues. Germline CDR1 is SGHAT and CDR2 is FQDESV (reference sequence). The CDR3 protein is CASSHTVTDTQYF. For the CDR3, the DNA is TGTGCCAGCAGTCACACCGTCACAGATACGCAGTATTTT.

This chain connects TRBV12-3 or TRBV12-4 to TRBJ1-3, with 10 bases that match TRBD1. The CDR3 has 12 amino acids. The V and J ends lost 8 bases and 7 bases, in that order; junction bases with no gene match: 2. CDR3 protein: CASGGQGNTIYF. In DNA, the CDR3 is TGTGCCAGCGGGGGACAGGGGAACACCATATATTTT.

The chain has TRBV6-4 and TRBJ1-6; possibly TRBD1 for D (5 bases). Germline V CDR1 and CDR2: MRHNA, SNTAGT. V lost 9 bases and J 0 bases, leaving 12 bases between the germline ends. CDR3 length: 15 amino acids. The CDR3 DNA follows: TGTGCCAGTCGACAGTTCAGCTCCTATAATTCACCCCTCCACTTT. This codes for CASRQFSSYNSPLHF.

The chain links TRBV29-1 to TRBJ2-7; 8 bases align to TRBD1. V was clipped by 7 bases and J by 6 bases; unmatched bases: 2. The CDR3 sequence is 10 residues long. CDR1 SQVTM and CDR2 ANQGSEA come from the germline V gene. The CDR3 sequence is CSAGQGEQYF. CDR3 coding DNA: TGCAGCGCTGGACAGGGCGAGCAGTACTTC.

This chain uses TRBV24-1 with TRBJ2-1; 8 nucleotides match TRBD2. V lost 0 bases and J lost 9; bases outside the gene matches: 6. This CDR3 has 15 residues. CDR1 and CDR2 (germline): KGHDR, SFDVKD. CDR3 in amino acids: CATSDLSGSDFEQFF. The CDR3 region has the DNA TGTGCCACCAGTGATTTGAGCGGGAGTGACTTTGAGCAGTTCTTC.

J is TRBJ1-2 and V is TRBV5-1; TRBD1 is a possible D gene (5 bases). V gave up 3 bases and J gave up 7 bases, with 10 bases separating them. From germline, CDR1 is SGHRS and CDR2 YFSETQ. The CDR3 loop spans 12 amino acids. In DNA, the CDR3 is TGCGCCAGCAGCTCCCTCAGGGTTGGCTACACCTTC. This translates into CASSSLRVGYTF.

The chain joins TRBV6-6 to TRBJ2-7; 8 bases agree with TRBD1. The CDR3 consists of 13 residues. J was trimmed by 6 bases and V by 6 bases; bases with no gene match: 7. Germline V gene lookup returns CDR1 MNHNY and CDR2 SVGAGI (reference sequence). The CDR3: CASSQIQGGEQYF. The CDR3 bases are TGTGCCAGCAGCCAGATACAGGGGGGCGAGCAGTACTTC.

The chain carries TRBV18 and TRBJ2-7, with D maybe TRBD2 (5 bases). Between the trimmed V and J ends, which lost 3 bases and 5 bases, there was a span of 11 bases. The CDR3 runs 13 residues. Germline CDR1 is KGHSH and CDR2 is LQKENI. CDR3 protein: CASSPAERDEQYF. The DNA of the CDR3 is TGTGCCAGCTCACCCGCCGAGAGGGACGAGCAGTACTTC.

The genes are TRBV7-2 and TRBJ2-7; D remains ambiguous. Germline-derived CDR1 and CDR2 are SGHTA and FQGNSA. This CDR3 comprises 13 residues. V gave up 2 bases and J gave up 4 bases, with 9 bases separating them. For the CDR3, the DNA is TGTGCCAGCAGCTTATCGGGTCCATACGAGCAGTACTTC. Encoded protein: CASSLSGPYEQYF. The full variable domain, completed using reference TRBV7-2 and TRBJ2-7, is GAGVSQSPSNKVTEKGKDVELRCDPISGHTALYWYRQSLGQGLEFLIYFQGNSAPDKSGLPSDRFSAERTGGSVSTLTIQRTQQEDSAVYLCASSLSGPYEQYFGPGTRLTVT.